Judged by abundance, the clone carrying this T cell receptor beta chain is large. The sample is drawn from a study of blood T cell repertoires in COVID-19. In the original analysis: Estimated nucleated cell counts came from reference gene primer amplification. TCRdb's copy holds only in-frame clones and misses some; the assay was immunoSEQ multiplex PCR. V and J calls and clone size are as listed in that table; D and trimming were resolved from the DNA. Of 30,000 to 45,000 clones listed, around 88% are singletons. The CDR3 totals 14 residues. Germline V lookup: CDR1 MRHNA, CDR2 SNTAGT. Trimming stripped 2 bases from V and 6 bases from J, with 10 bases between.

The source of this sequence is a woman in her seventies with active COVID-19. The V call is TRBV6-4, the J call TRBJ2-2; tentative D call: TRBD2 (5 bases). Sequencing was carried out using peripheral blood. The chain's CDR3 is CASSDDRGSGELFF. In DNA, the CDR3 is TGTGCCAGCAGTGACGATCGGGGTTCCGGGGAGCTGTTTTTT.